The T cell receptor beta chain under discussion was sequenced for a study of cytomegalovirus exposure and HLA in healthy donors. With V trimmed by 5 bases and J by 3 bases, 8 bases remained unmatched. CDR1 is MNHNS, CDR2 SASEGT, per germline. The CDR3 sequence is 15 residues long. With 60 Vbeta and 13 Jbeta primers, the PCR was carried out. Sequenced by immunoSEQ multiplex PCR; TCRdb stores in-frame clones only, minus some. Seen in this sample are 200,000 to 250,000 clones; the ten most common clones hold roughly 1.2%. The source of this sequence is a girl aged 2-9 years in good health and CMV-seropositive. Specimen: PBMCs. The chain couples TRBV6-1 to TRBJ1-2; 8 bases fit TRBD1. CDR3 nucleotide sequence: TGTGCCAGCAGTCAGGGGGCGCCGCCCGACTATGGCTACACCTTC. Translated: CASSQGAPPDYGYTF.